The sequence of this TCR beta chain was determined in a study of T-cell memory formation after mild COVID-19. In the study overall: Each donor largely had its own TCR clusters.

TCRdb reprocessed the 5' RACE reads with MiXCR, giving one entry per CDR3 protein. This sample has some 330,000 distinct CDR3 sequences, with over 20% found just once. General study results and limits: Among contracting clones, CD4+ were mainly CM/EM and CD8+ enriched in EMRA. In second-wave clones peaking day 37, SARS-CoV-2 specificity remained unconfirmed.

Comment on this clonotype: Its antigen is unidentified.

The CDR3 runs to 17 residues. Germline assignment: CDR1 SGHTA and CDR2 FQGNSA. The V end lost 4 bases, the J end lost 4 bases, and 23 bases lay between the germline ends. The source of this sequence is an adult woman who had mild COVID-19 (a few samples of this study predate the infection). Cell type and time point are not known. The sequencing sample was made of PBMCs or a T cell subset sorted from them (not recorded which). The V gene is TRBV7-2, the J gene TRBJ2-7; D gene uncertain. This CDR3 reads CASSSRPPGRRNYEQYF. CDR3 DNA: TGTGCCAGCAGCTCGAGACCCCCCGGCCGACGGAATTACGAGCAGTACTTC.